This entry concerns a single T cell receptor beta chain. Trimming stripped 8 bases from V and 1 base from J, with 15 bases between. Germline lookup yields CDR1 KGHDR and CDR2 SFDVKD. The CDR3 is made up of 15 amino acids. The record originates from a study of control samples from healthy donors and cancer patients. TCRdb's copy holds only in-frame clones and misses some; the assay was immunoSEQ multiplex PCR. The sample yields 61,000 or so clones, 90% seen once. The chain carries TRBV24-1 and TRBJ2-3, with D perhaps TRBD2 (5 bases). The TCR comes from a man in his 60s with colorectal cancer. Specimen: PBMCs. The CDR3: CATIRTVRGTDTQYF. CDR3 nucleotide sequence: TGTGCCACCATCAGGACTGTGAGGGGCACAGATACGCAGTATTTT.